The T cell receptor beta chain under discussion was sequenced for a study of T cells in Graves' hyperthyroidism and ophthalmopathy (dated by TCRdb to the late 2010s). General notes on the study: Peripheral blood was collected at initial diagnosis, before any treatment. Once sampling was done, hyperthyroidism patients were given methimazole at a starting dose of 30 mg daily, whereas ophthalmopathy patients were given high-dose intravenous methylprednisolone. For training and testing, the roughly 100 patients in the discovery cohort were randomly divided in a 7:3 ratio. In several Graves' hyperthyroidism patients, the study also compared T-cell repertoires from thyroid tissue with T-cell repertoires from blood. Prospective prediction of ophthalmopathy was tested in an independent validation cohort consisting of 18 to 20 hyperthyroidism patients and more than 15 patients who later progressed to ophthalmopathy. TCR Vbeta CDR3 sequencing of approximately 140 peripheral blood samples (fewer than 45 ophthalmopathy, some 75 hyperthyroidism and roughly 17 progressor patients) is reported in the paper. To identify distinguishing TCR V-J signatures, a discovery cohort of around 98 patients was used, comprising 43 with Graves' ophthalmopathy and some 60 with stable Graves' hyperthyroidism.

Looking up the germline V gene yields CDR1 SGDLS and CDR2 YYNGEE. Taken from cysteine to phenylalanine, the CDR3 has 16 residues. Only the CDR3 portion is preserved as DNA: 48 bases, with reading frame beginning at the first base. V and J lose 0 bases and 4 bases, and a span of 16 bases separates them. This clonotype showed up many times. The specificity of this receptor is unknown. No much larger clone is present one base from it, and per-base qualities are unavailable. Stable Graves' hyperthyroidism was defined as no progression to ophthalmopathy during 18 months of follow-up. Hyperthyroidism patients were newly diagnosed, had a disease duration of under 2 months, and were aged 18 to 65 years. Any patient with an uncontrolled infection, another autoimmune disease, pregnancy or lactation was excluded. Diagnoses were based on clinical symptoms, serum thyroxine and TRAb, thyroid ultrasound and orbital computed tomography. Ficoll-Paque density gradient centrifugation was used to isolate PBMCs from approximately 10 ml of fresh peripheral blood. Total RNA was extracted using Trizol reagent, and RNA quality was assessed on an Agilent 2100 Bioanalyzer.

Results and caveats for the whole study, not just this receptor: A 13 V-J signature model separated ophthalmopathy from stable hyperthyroidism, with approximately 87% sensitivity and roughly 82% specificity in cross-validation and 80%/75% in testing. In validation, the model predicted progression to ophthalmopathy with 55% to 71% sensitivity and over 72% specificity, a median of around six months before onset. Sample size was not statistically predetermined, and blinding of investigators to group allocation was not performed. Most expanded thyroid clonotypes (frequency above 0.001) were also detected in blood, a finding suggesting that blood repertoires may reflect thyroid immune responses.

The TCR beta CDR3 regions were amplified from the RNA transcripts. For the first round of RT-PCR on the TCR CDR3, the HTBI primer set was used together with the Qiagen OneStep RT-PCR kit. Libraries were constructed in a second round of multiplex PCR, after which size selection and purification were performed. The libraries were sequenced on an Illumina HiSeq2000 using paired-end 100 bp reads. As for the original processing: SOAPnuke was used to process the raw data, with reads discarded if the reads contained adapters or uncalled bases, had a mean Phred below 15, or lacked an exact constant-primer or identifier match. High-quality paired reads were merged with COPE v1.2.5, and unique nucleotide sequences were defined as clonotypes. MiTCR v1.1 was used to align the clonotypes against IMGT TRBV, TRBD and TRBJ reference segments. The analysis included only V-J combinations with a frequency above 0.0001, which together covered approximately 99% of the repertoires. A TCS score was defined as the ratio of F50 (clonal expansion) to E x V (chaos), with BLOSUM62-based TCRdist applied between CDR3 peptides within each V-J. Welch's t-statistics and random forest reduced several hundred V-J features to roughly 13, which were used in a naive Bayes classifier (R e1071). TCRdb reprocessing: public reads trimmed at Q25 with fastp, clones called with MiXCR, in-frame beta chains kept. Each CDR3 protein appears once, grouped with its most common genes and DNA. These V and J calls derive from TCRdb rather than the authors' analysis. Within this sample are around 350,000 distinct CDR3 sequences, with about 18% of them counted one time only. Around 3.4% of the sample lies in the top ten.

The source material was blood. Recombination linked TRBV9 to TRBJ1-1; the D segment cannot be called with confidence. This receptor was obtained from a woman between 18 and 30 years old with Graves' hyperthyroidism. The DNA is as follows: TGTGCCAGCAGCGTAGGGGGTAATGATCTCAGCACTGAAGCTTTCTTT. Its protein reads: CASSVGGNDLSTEAFF.